This TCR beta chain was recorded in a study of T cell responses to AZD1222 COVID-19 vaccine. For the study at large: Whether given at about 4 or about 12 weeks, second doses were pooled.

Findings and caveats of the study: Elevations in Spike-specific TCR breadth and depth followed administration of two AZD1222 doses. Sampling captured repertoires only after the peak T cell response. Spike-wide coverage was observed for vaccine-associated CD4 TCRs, with dominant responses at 160-218 and 743-854.

Using immunoSEQ multiplex PCR, the repertoire was profiled, and TCRdb retains in-frame clones only, with some absent. In the table there are 90,000 to 150,000 clones, 70% to 90% of which are singletons. By frequency in the sample, this clone is medium-sized. The antigen is not known. Deletions cut 2 bases from V and 8 bases from J, with 9 bases between. The CDR3 has 13 amino acids. Germline V gene data show CDR1 as MNHEY and CDR2 as SMNVEV (reference sequence). Sequenced material: peripheral blood, taken on day 0 of AZD1222 vaccination. The receptor was derived from an adult in good health. The chain is built from TRBV27 and TRBJ1-4, with D uncertain. For the CDR3, the DNA is TGTGCCAGCAGTTTACGGGAAGGGGAAAAACTGTTTTTT. Residues: CASSLREGEKLFF.